This T cell receptor beta chain was captured in a study of Ad26.COV2.S vaccination and SARS-CoV-2 variants. Study information: The Ad26.COV2.S arm of the COV1001 trial was where the donor was placed.

Treatment: some 20 received Ad26.COV2.S at low or high dose, single or two shots; roughly five received placebo; per-sample allocation not given. The study sampled participants on day 63 after the first vaccine or placebo injection. The germline V and J ends were trimmed by 4 bases and 0 bases, with 23 bases remaining between them. CDR1 is SGHKS and CDR2 is YYEKEE in the germline V gene (reference sequence). The CDR3 sequence is 19 residues long. Measured with immunoSEQ multiplex PCR; TCRdb has only the in-frame clones, and not every one. The sample consists of 400,000 to 450,000 clones, 92% of them appearing once. Study results and limitations: From the TCR breadth and depth analyses, total T cell responses may have been underestimated.

In the case of this clone: The antigen is unknown.

The sequenced sample was peripheral blood, obtained in a trial of Ad26.COV2.S vaccine versus placebo. J is TRBJ1-5 and V is TRBV5-5; TRBD1 might be the D (5 bases). This TCR came from a person aged 18 to 59 who received the Ad26.COV2.S COVID-19 vaccine or a placebo. The CDR3 loop is CASSVKRDYTLYSNQPQHF. CDR3 coding DNA: TGTGCCAGCAGCGTTAAACGGGACTACACACTATATAGCAATCAGCCCCAGCATTTT. Together with reference TRBV5-5 and TRBJ1-5, the CDR3 gives the full variable domain: DAGVTQSPTHLIKTRGQQVTLRCSPISGHKSVSWYQQVLGQGPQFIFQYYEKEERGRGNFPDRFSARQFPNYSSELNVNALLLGDSALYLCASSVKRDYTLYSNQPQHFGDGTRLSIL.